One sample yielded the 30 T cell receptor beta chains listed below, sequenced in a study of HIV-infected patients and healthy controls. TCRdb called the 5' RACE reads again in MiXCR, with one record for every CDR3 protein. In the table there are some 67,000 distinct CDR3 sequences, roughly a sixth of which are singletons. Sequencing was carried out using CD4+ T cells from blood. These receptors were taken from a human donor in good health.

The V and J genes are TRBV5-5 and TRBJ1-1, with TRBD1 as a possible D gene (5 bases). CDR3 length equals 14 residues. Per germline, CDR1 SGHKS and CDR2 YYEKEE (reference sequence). V was pared by 1 base and J by 1 base, with 8 bases between. CDR3 DNA sequence: TGTGCCAGCAGCTTGTGGCAGGGGAACACTGAAGCTTTCTTT. Its protein is CASSLWQGNTEAFF.

This clonotype has ten or more counts. The chain uses TRBV6-2 or TRBV6-3 and TRBJ2-5; D not resolved. Looked up from germline, CDR1 is MNHEY and CDR2 is SVGEGT. The length of the CDR3 is 13 residues. Trimming removed 6 bases from V and 5 bases from J, with 13 bases in between. CDR3 amino acids: CASRDLLWETQYF. CDR3 nucleotides: TGTGCCAGCAGGGATCTACTGTGGGAGACCCAGTACTTC.

This sequence joins TRBV3-1 and TRBJ1-1; D is undetermined. Looked up from germline, CDR1 is LGHDT and CDR2 is YNNKEL (reference sequence). The CDR3 runs 17 residues. V lost 1 base and J 4 bases, leaving 19 bases between the germline ends. The CDR3 DNA follows: TGTGCCAGCAGCCAAGGCCGTAAGGAATTCCGAACCACTGAAGCTTTCTTT. Translated, it gives CASSQGRKEFRTTEAFF.

This sequence joins TRBV27 and TRBJ1-6; D is unclear. Per the germline V gene, CDR1 is MNHEY and CDR2 is SMNVEV (reference sequence). The CDR3 contains 13 residues. Trimming took 5 bases from V and 9 from J, leaving 11 bases between them. In nucleotides, the CDR3 is TGTGCCAGCAGTATACGATCAGTTTCACCCCTCCACTTT. Residues: CASSIRSVSPLHF.

This chain links TRBV2 with TRBJ2-7; the D gene is possibly TRBD1 (6 bases). This CDR3 contains 11 residues. V shed 9 bases and J shed 3 bases, with 9 bases lying between them. The germline V gene has CDR1 SNHLY and CDR2 FYNNEI. CDR3 protein: CASRGFYEQYF. The DNA for the CDR3 is TGTGCCAGTAGGGGGTTCTACGAGCAGTACTTC.

DNA of the CDR3: TGTGCCAGCAGCTTGGAAGGGACGATGCCTAATGAAAAACTGTTTTTT. Its translation is CASSLEGTMPNEKLFF. This chain connects TRBV5-4 to TRBJ1-4; the D gene is possibly TRBD1 (5 bases). Trimming removed 0 bases at V and 3 bases at J, with 12 bases between. CDR1 is SGHNT and CDR2 is YYREEE in the germline V gene (reference sequence). The length of the CDR3 is 16 residues.

The rearrangement joins TRBV5-1 to TRBJ2-7, with D possibly being TRBD2 (6 bases). The CDR3 is 15 amino acids. Trimming shortened V by 1 base and J by 5 bases, and 16 bases separated the two germline ends. Germline-derived CDR1 and CDR2 are SGHRS and YFSETQ. CDR3: CASSLFAGSRDEQYF. For the CDR3, the DNA is TGCGCCAGCAGCTTGTTTGCGGGATCCCGGGACGAGCAGTACTTC.

V usage is TRBV24-1 and J usage is TRBJ2-1, with D maybe TRBD1 (6 bases). The V end was cut by 0 bases, the J end by 5 bases, with 16 bases between. Germline values: CDR1 KGHDR, CDR2 SFDVKD. This CDR3 contains 17 residues. CDR3 nucleotides: TGTGCCACCAGTGATTTGGGTCAGGGGTTTGGGGACAATGAGCAGTTCTTC. Its protein is CATSDLGQGFGDNEQFF.

This clonotype was seen a few times. V is TRBV5-4 and J is TRBJ2-2, with no clear D. CDR1 and CDR2 from the germline V gene are SGHNT and YYREEE (reference sequence). The CDR3 sequence is 13 residues long. V dropped 3 bases and J dropped 7 bases, with 10 bases sitting between them. CDR3 in amino acids: CASSSWGGGELFF. The CDR3 DNA reads as TGTGCCAGCAGCTCATGGGGTGGCGGGGAGCTGTTTTTT.

The chain couples TRBV20-1 to TRBJ2-6, with D perhaps TRBD1 (6 bases). This CDR3 comprises 18 residues. Between the trimmed V and J ends, which lost 3 bases and 0 bases, there was a span of 18 bases. Germline V gene lookup returns CDR1 DFQATT and CDR2 SNEGSKA (reference sequence). CDR3 loop: CSASLVGAALSGANVLTF. CDR3 DNA: TGCAGTGCTAGTCTCGTGGGGGCGGCCCTCTCTGGGGCCAACGTCCTGACTTTC.

This clonotype has a handful of counts. The chain is built from TRBV9 and TRBJ1-5, with 7 bases lining up with TRBD1. V gave up 2 bases and J gave up 4 bases; unmatched junction bases: 3. The CDR3 consists of 14 residues. Germline V CDR1 and CDR2: SGDLS, YYNGEE. CDR3 residues: CASSVTGQNQPQHF. CDR3 DNA sequence: TGTGCCAGCAGCGTCACGGGACAGAATCAGCCCCAGCATTTT.

This chain uses TRBV20-1 with TRBJ2-7; D ambiguous. The CDR3 covers 14 residues. Per germline, CDR1 DFQATT and CDR2 SNEGSKA (reference sequence). Trimming cost V 0 bases and J 0 bases, with 9 bases left between them. This CDR3 is CSARDATSSYEQYF. The CDR3 DNA is TGCAGTGCTAGAGATGCGACAAGCTCCTACGAGCAGTACTTC.

This sequence joins TRBV19 and TRBJ2-1; the D gene is possibly TRBD2 (7 bases). The CDR3 sequence is 16 residues long. Trimming pared 7 bases from V and 1 base from J, leaving 17 bases between. Germline V CDR1 and CDR2: LNHDA, SQIVND (reference sequence). The CDR3 coding sequence is TGTGCCAGTATCCCGGGGGGCGGGAGATCCTACAATGAGCAGTTCTTC. As protein: CASIPGGGRSYNEQFF.

The chain carries TRBV7-9 and TRBJ2-2; D unclear. CDR1 is SEHNR, CDR2 FQNEAQ, per germline (reference sequence). V was pared by 5 bases and J by 9 bases, with 7 bases between. There are 11 residues in the CDR3. The CDR3, as DNA: TGTGCCAGCAGCCTATTACGGGAGCTGTTTTTT. Translating it yields CASSLLRELFF.

J is TRBJ1-3 and V is TRBV6-9; D is unclear. The V end lost 4 bases, the J end lost 2 bases, and 21 bases lay between the germline ends. This CDR3 spans 18 amino acids. CDR1 is MNHGY and CDR2 is SVAAGI in the germline V gene. The CDR3 DNA sequence: TGTGCCAGCAGTTCCAATTTCCCACACTCAATTGCTGGAAACACCATATATTTT. It encodes CASSSNFPHSIAGNTIYF.

This clonotype has only a few counts. The chain carries TRBV18 and TRBJ1-2, with TRBD1 identical over 7 bases. After removal of 3 bases from V and 4 bases from J, the junction contained 8 bases not matched to a gene. The CDR3 spans 15 residues. From germline, CDR1 is KGHSH and CDR2 LQKENI. CDR3 region: CASSPEGARFYGYTF. In DNA form, the CDR3 reads TGTGCCAGCTCACCTGAGGGGGCGCGTTTCTATGGCTACACCTTC. Full variable domain (rest looked up from reference TRBV18 and TRBJ1-2): NAGVMQNPRHLVRRRGQEARLRCSPMKGHSHVYWYRQLPEEGLKFMVYLQKENIIDESGMPKERFSAEFPKEGPSILRIQQVVRGDSAAYFCASSPEGARFYGYTFGSGTRLTVV.

The chain is built from TRBV2 and TRBJ1-2; TRBD1 matches 9 bases. V gave up 6 bases and J gave up 4 bases; unmatched junction bases: 9. The CDR3 is made up of 15 amino acids. Per germline, CDR1 SNHLY and CDR2 FYNNEI. The CDR3 region is CASRSGTGSFYGYTF. CDR3 coding DNA: TGTGCCAGCAGGTCCGGGACAGGGAGCTTCTATGGCTACACCTTC.

CDR3 in DNA: TGTGCCAGCAGTTTCGAGACAGCAACCGGGGAGCTGTTTTTT. As protein: CASSFETATGELFF. The gene calls are TRBV12-3 or TRBV12-4 and TRBJ2-2; D may be TRBD1 (5 bases). The ends were cut back, 3 bases at V and 5 bases at J, with 10 bases in the middle. There are 14 residues in the CDR3.

This clonotype has more than one count but fewer than ten. CDR3 in DNA: TGTGCCAGCAGATCAACAGGGGGTGGCAATCAGCCCCAGCATTTT. This gives the protein CASRSTGGGNQPQHF. The V call is TRBV28, the J call TRBJ1-5; 8 nucleotides match TRBD1. The CDR3 loop spans 15 amino acids. V shed 6 bases and J 2 bases; nucleotides not matched to a gene: 6. Germline CDR1 and CDR2: MDHEN and SYDVKM.

The rearrangement links TRBV4-3 to TRBJ2-1, with D perhaps TRBD2 (6 bases). The CDR3 runs to 17 residues. Germline V gives CDR1 LGHNA, CDR2 YSLEER. The V end was cut by 1 base, the J end by 0 bases, with 13 bases between. The CDR3 nucleotides read TGCGCCAGCAGCCAAGTAGGAGGAGGGAGCTCCTACAATGAGCAGTTCTTC. Protein sequence: CASSQVGGGSSYNEQFF.

The chain is built from TRBV7-8 and TRBJ2-3; a weak D match, TRBD2 (7 bases). Per the germline V gene, CDR1 is SGHVS and CDR2 is FQNEAQ. CDR3 length: 15 residues. The V gene lost 5 bases and the J gene lost 4 bases, with 16 bases spanning the gap. The CDR3 DNA is TGTGCCAGCAGCGTAAGAGTGGGGGGGCCAGATACGCAGTATTTT. Amino acids: CASSVRVGGPDTQYF.

The V call is TRBV20-1, the J call TRBJ1-4, with D hard to call. V gave up 3 bases and J gave up 4 bases, with 21 bases separating them. Germline V CDR1 and CDR2: DFQATT, SNEGSKA (reference sequence). The CDR3 extends over 17 amino acids. The CDR3 nucleotides read TGCAGTGCTAGCCCCGGACCGACCCTTGGGCGTAATGAAAAACTGTTTTTT. This translates into CSASPGPTLGRNEKLFF.

This clonotype was recorded many times. V is TRBV20-1 and J is TRBJ2-7; D perhaps matches TRBD2 (6 bases). The V gene lost 0 bases and the J gene lost 4 bases, with 16 bases spanning the gap. CDR3 length: 15 amino acids. Germline V gene data show CDR1 as DFQATT and CDR2 as SNEGSKA (reference sequence). CDR3 DNA: TGCAGTGCTAGAGATCGGAAGACTAGTCAGTACGAGCAGTACTTC. Residues: CSARDRKTSQYEQYF.

This clonotype was detected many times. This rearrangement joins TRBV10-3 to TRBJ2-3; maybe TRBD2 (5 bases). Germline V lookup: CDR1 ENHRY, CDR2 SYGVKD. The CDR3 runs to 14 residues. V lost 5 bases, J lost 0 bases, and 9 bases lay in between. The CDR3 reads CAISSGSSTDTQYF. CDR3 coding DNA: TGTGCCATCAGTAGCGGAAGTAGCACAGATACGCAGTATTTT.

This sequence joins TRBV29-1 and TRBJ2-5; D not resolved. The germline V gene encodes CDR1 SQVTM and CDR2 ANQGSEA. This CDR3 spans 12 amino acids. The germline V and J ends were trimmed by 5 bases and 2 bases, with 9 bases remaining between them. CDR3 residues: CSVLGQQETQYF. In DNA, the CDR3 is TGCAGCGTTTTAGGGCAACAAGAGACCCAGTACTTC.

This chain links TRBV27 with TRBJ1-6; tentatively, D is TRBD1 (6 bases). The CDR3 covers 15 residues. From germline, CDR1 is MNHEY and CDR2 SMNVEV (reference sequence). V lost 2 bases and J 8 bases, leaving 13 bases between the germline ends. CDR3 DNA sequence: TGTGCCAGCAGTTTAGGGGGCGGAACGTATTCACCCCTCCACTTT. This encodes CASSLGGGTYSPLHF.

CDR3 residues: CASSSGGALTDTQYF. In nucleotides, the CDR3 is TGTGCCAGCAGCAGCGGGGGAGCACTCACAGATACGCAGTATTTT. The gene calls are TRBV12-3 or TRBV12-4 and TRBJ2-3; 8 bases are shared with TRBD2. The CDR3 runs 15 residues. V lost 6 bases to trimming and J lost 2 bases; unmatched junction nucleotides: 7.

V and J are TRBV5-1 and TRBJ1-1; D is undetermined. The length of the CDR3 is 14 residues. V lost 4 bases to trimming and J lost 4 bases, with 14 bases between them. Germline CDR1 reads SGHRS; CDR2 reads YFSETQ. This CDR3 is CASSPIGRTTEAFF. The CDR3 DNA reads TGCGCCAGCAGCCCGATCGGACGGACCACTGAAGCTTTCTTT.

This clonotype has only a few counts. This rearrangement joins TRBV20-1 to TRBJ2-3; 7 bases are shared with TRBD1. CDR1 and CDR2 (germline): DFQATT, SNEGSKA (reference sequence). This CDR3 is built from 15 residues. The ends lost 4 bases at V and 1 base at J; junction bases unmatched: 8. CDR3 coding DNA: TGCAGTGCTAAGAACAGGGGCCTACGCACAGATACGCAGTATTTT. Encoded protein: CSAKNRGLRTDTQYF.

The J gene is TRBJ2-7, the V gene TRBV6-2 or TRBV6-3; no definite D call. Trimming left V 8 bases short and J 3 bases short, with 14 bases between. CDR1 is MNHEY and CDR2 is SVGEGT in the germline V gene. This CDR3 spans 13 amino acids. In nucleotides, the CDR3 is TGTGCCAGCGGCCCGTCCCGGTTCTACGAGCAGTACTTC. It codes for CASGPSRFYEQYF.